This is a list of T cell receptor beta chains from one sample in a study of siplizumab effects on memory and regulatory T cells. Clones were read by immunoSEQ multiplex PCR, and TCRdb kept only the in-frame ones, dropping some. Here the sample spans fewer than 120,000 clones, about nine tenths being singletons. Sequenced input: CD4+ T cells sorted from blood. These receptors originate from a human donor in good health. CDR3s include the opening cysteine and the closing phenylalanine or tryptophan. A D gene is named only where the DNA matches it firmly. Clone size is shown for a subset of rows, as once, few, many or a class of expanded clone.

J gene	clone size	D gene	V gene	CDR3 DNA	CDR3 protein
TRBJ2-2	-	-	TRBV9	TGTGCCAGCAGCGAGCAGGGGTTCAACGGGGAGCTGTTTTTT	CASSEQGFNGELFF
TRBJ2-7	-	TRBD2	TRBV5-1	TGCGCCAGCTCCCGTCGGACCCTAGCGGTAACCTACGAGCAGTACTTC	CASSRRTLAVTYEQYF
TRBJ2-7	-	-	TRBV5-4	TGTGCCAGCAGCTCCCCGGGTGCCTACGAGCAGTACTTC	CASSSPGAYEQYF
TRBJ2-5	once	TRBD2	TRBV18	TGTGCCAGCTCGCAAGGACTAGCGCTGTTGTCCCTACAAGAGACCCAGTACTTC	CASSQGLALLSLQETQYF
TRBJ1-1	-	-	TRBV6-1	TGTGCCAGCAGCCGACAGATGAACACTGAAGCTTTCTTT	CASSRQMNTEAFF
TRBJ1-5	-	-	TRBV28	TGTGCCAGCAGCCCCTGGGGGGCGGAAAGTCCTCAGCCCCAGCATTTT	CASSPWGAESPQPQHF
TRBJ2-1	once	-	TRBV18	TGTGCCAGCTCACCACCCAGTACCTACAATGAGCAGTTCTTC	CASSPPSTYNEQFF
TRBJ2-7	-	-	TRBV7-9	TGTGCCAGCAGCCGTACGCAGGCCCTCAGCCCCCTCTACGAGCAGTACTTC	CASSRTQALSPLYEQYF
TRBJ1-3	-	-	TRBV6-6	TGTGCCAGCAGCCCTCTTCCAAACACCATATATTTT	CASSPLPNTIYF
TRBJ2-7	-	TRBD2	TRBV6-1	TGTGCCAGCAGTGTACTAGCGGGGGGCGAGACCTACGAGCAGTACTTC	CASSVLAGGETYEQYF
TRBJ2-7	-	-	TRBV30	TGTGCCTGGTGCCGGGGACTGGAATACGAGCAGTACTTC	CAWCRGLEYEQYF
TRBJ1-3	-	-	TRBV19	TGTGCCAGTGTCCGGGGGTCTGGAAACACCATATATTTT	CASVRGSGNTIYF
TRBJ1-2	-	-	TRBV12-5	TGTGCTAGTGGTTTGGGGGCTCCATTTGCTGGCTACACCTTC	CASGLGAPFAGYTF
TRBJ1-5	-	TRBD1	TRBV28	TGTGCCAGTGCAGGGGGAAGTCAGCCCCAGCATTTT	CASAGGSQPQHF
TRBJ1-1	-	-	TRBV11-2	TGTGCCAGCAGCTTAGGGGCCAGAGATTTGGCTGAAGCTTTCTTT	CASSLGARDLAEAFF
TRBJ1-6	few	-	TRBV4-1	TGCGCCAGCAGCCAACGTGGGGGGAGAGCCTATAATTCACCCCTCCACTTT	CASSQRGGRAYNSPLHF
TRBJ1-2	-	TRBD1	TRBV19	TGTGCCAGTCACAGGGGCTATGGCTACACCTTC	CASHRGYGYTF
TRBJ1-1	-	-	TRBV6-5	TGTGCCAGCAGTTCCCCACGACAGGATAACACTGAAGCTTTCTTT	CASSSPRQDNTEAFF
TRBJ2-1	-	TRBD2	TRBV4-2	TGTGCCAGCAGCCAGTTAACCGGGACTAGAAAAAGCAATGAGCAGTTCTTC	CASSQLTGTRKSNEQFF
TRBJ1-2	-	-	TRBV7-2	TGTGCCAGCAGCTCCGGAAGATGGGACCTCTCGGATGGCTACACCTTC	CASSSGRWDLSDGYTF
TRBJ2-6	-	-	TRBV5-4	TGTGCCAGCAGCTTGGCAACCCTGAGTGGGGCCAACGTCCTGACTTTC	CASSLATLSGANVLTF
TRBJ1-1	-	-	TRBV19	TGTGCCAGTAGTATAGGTTGGCAGAGGAACACTGAAGCTTTCTTT	CASSIGWQRNTEAFF
TRBJ2-3	-	-	TRBV12-5	TGTGCTAGTGGTTTGGTAAGCGCAGATACGCAGTATTTT	CASGLVSADTQYF
TRBJ2-5	-	-	TRBV2	TGTGCCAGCAGTGAACGGCAGGGGACCCAGTACTTC	CASSERQGTQYF
TRBJ1-3	-	TRBD1	TRBV5-1	TGCGCCAGCAGTGTGGGACAGGGCTCTGGAAACACCATATATTTT	CASSVGQGSGNTIYF
TRBJ1-1	few	TRBD1	TRBV2	TGTGCCAGCACGGGACAGGGGGCTGAAGCTTTCTTT	CASTGQGAEAFF
TRBJ2-1	-	-	TRBV7-2	TGTGCCAGCAGCAAATTCCCCCGGGGGGCGCTTCCTGAGCAGTTCTTC	CASSKFPRGALPEQFF
TRBJ1-5	-	TRBD1	TRBV2	TGTGCCAGCAGTAACAGGGGAAATCAGCCCCAGCATTTT	CASSNRGNQPQHF
TRBJ2-7	-	-	TRBV7-3	TGTGCCAGCAGCTTAACATTAGCTGGCGAGCAGTACTTC	CASSLTLAGEQYF
TRBJ1-6	-	-	TRBV28	TGTGCCAGCAGTTTAGAAGGCCTGGGTGGGTTTTCACCCCTCCACTTT	CASSLEGLGGFSPLHF
TRBJ1-4	-	-	TRBV5-4	TGTGCCAGCAGCTTGGGGGGTGTTAGGTCCGGTGAAAAACTGTTTTTT	CASSLGGVRSGEKLFF
TRBJ1-2	-	-	TRBV9	TGTGCCAGCAGCGGACTACAGAGAACTAACTATGGCTACACCTTC	CASSGLQRTNYGYTF
TRBJ2-7	-	-	TRBV19	TGTGCCAGTAAGGGGAGTTGGGGGACGCCCTCCGAGCAGTACTTC	CASKGSWGTPSEQYF
TRBJ1-1	-	-	TRBV11-2	TGTGCCAGCAGCTTAGGCCGGACATTTGTTTTGAACACTGAAGCTTTCTTT	CASSLGRTFVLNTEAFF
TRBJ2-5	-	-	TRBV6-6	TGTGCCAGCAGTTCCCTCCGGTCTCCGAGTGGGACCCAGTACTTC	CASSSLRSPSGTQYF
TRBJ2-7	-	TRBD2	TRBV27	TGTGCCAGTTCAGCGGGGGGGGTGTACGAGCAGTACTTC	CASSAGGVYEQYF
TRBJ1-2	once	TRBD1	TRBV7-2	TGTGCCAGCAGCTCTGACAGGGGAGGTGGCTACACCTTC	CASSSDRGGGYTF
TRBJ2-7	-	TRBD1	TRBV19	TGTGCCAGTAGTGCCGCAACAGGGGGCAGGGCCTACGAGCAGTACTTC	CASSAATGGRAYEQYF
TRBJ2-7	once	TRBD2	TRBV19	TGTGCCAGTAGTATGACTAGCGGGGGACTCCAGTACTTC	CASSMTSGGLQYF
TRBJ1-2	-	-	TRBV10-2	TGCGCCAGCAGACGCCTGTACAGGGACTATGGCTACACCTTC	CASRRLYRDYGYTF
TRBJ1-4	-	TRBD1	TRBV29-1	TGCAGCGTTGGGTACTCAGGGGGCTTTAATGAAAAACTGTTTTTT	CSVGYSGGFNEKLFF
TRBJ1-4	-	TRBD1	TRBV5-1	TGCGCCAGCAGCGTCGGACAGGGTAATGAAAAACTGTTTTTT	CASSVGQGNEKLFF